These 10 T cell receptor beta chains originate from one sample sequenced in a study of beta chain features in type 1 diabetes. Expressed TCRB transcripts were sequenced because the isolated RNA had all been reverse transcribed beforehand. TCRdb keeps only in-frame clones here, not all; method: immunoSEQ multiplex PCR. The table includes around 340,000 clones, less than 10% detected once. Sequencing input: central memory CD4+ T cells from blood. Source of these receptors: a woman aged 18-29 years in good health.

This clone has more than one count but fewer than ten. This rearrangement joins TRBV10-3 to TRBJ2-3, with unresolved D. CDR3 length: 14 residues. From germline, CDR1 is ENHRY and CDR2 SYGVKD. The ends were cut back, 3 bases at V and 5 bases at J, with 12 bases in the middle. CDR3 bases: TGTGCCATCAGTGATCCTGGGCGGCAAGATACGCAGTATTTT. It codes for CAISDPGRQDTQYF.

This clone has only a few counts. V and J are TRBV29-1 and TRBJ2-3; D is ambiguous. The CDR3 loop spans 11 amino acids. The V and J ends lost 6 bases and 3 bases respectively, with 7 bases between them. CDR1 is SQVTM, CDR2 ANQGSEA, per germline. CDR3 DNA sequence: TGCAGCGTAGAAAGGACAGATACGCAGTATTTT. This gives the protein CSVERTDTQYF.

This clone was seen more than once but under ten times. The rearrangement links TRBV20-1 to TRBJ2-7; 7 nucleotides align to TRBD1. Germline V CDR1 and CDR2: DFQATT, SNEGSKA (reference sequence). The CDR3 has 11 amino acids. The CDR3 region has the DNA TGCATAGGACAGGCGACCGACGAGCAGTACTTC. Translating it yields CIGQATDEQYF.

There are a few counts of this clone. The chain uses TRBV5-6 and TRBJ1-1, with TRBD1 matching over 7 bases. The germline V gene encodes CDR1 SGHDT and CDR2 YYEEEE. The J segment lost 6 bases and the V segment lost 5 bases, leaving 10 bases of the junction unmatched. This CDR3 contains 14 residues. CDR3 DNA sequence: TGTGCCAGCAGTTTTCGAGACAGGGTGCCTGAAGCTTTCTTT. As protein: CASSFRDRVPEAFF.

This clone was found a few times. This may come from a read error, since a much larger clone is one base off. This chain joins TRBV4-2 and TRBJ2-6; D uncertain. There are 17 residues in the CDR3. Per germline, CDR1 LGHNA and CDR2 YNFKEQ. With 5 bases removed from V and 1 base from J, the gap between germline ends came to 15 bases. CDR3 sequence: CASSLVRGVSGANVLTF. The CDR3 DNA is TGTGCCAGCAGCTTGGTGCGCGGCGTATCTGGGGCCAACGTCCTGACTTTC.

This clone was counted between two and nine times. The chain combines TRBV7-2 with TRBJ1-2, with unresolved D. CDR1 and CDR2 (germline): SGHTA, FQGNSA. This CDR3 has 13 residues. V was trimmed by 0 bases and J by 4 bases, leaving 6 bases between them. The CDR3 loop is CASSLATSYGYTF. CDR3 DNA: TGTGCCAGCAGCTTAGCGACGAGCTATGGCTACACCTTC.

This clone was seen only a few times. V gene TRBV5-4 combines with J gene TRBJ2-2, with D possibly matching TRBD2 (6 bases). Germline V gene sequence: CDR1 SGHNT, CDR2 YYREEE (reference sequence). This CDR3 region has 15 residues. The V end was cut by 4 bases, the J end by 6 bases, with 16 bases between. The CDR3 DNA reads TGTGCCAGCAGCCATCACACGACTAGTGCCGGGGAGCTGTTTTTT. Encoded protein: CASSHHTTSAGELFF.

This clone was observed a few times. The rearrangement uses TRBV7-9 and TRBJ2-6; D may be TRBD2 (5 bases). CDR1 is SEHNR and CDR2 is FQNEAQ in the germline V gene (reference sequence). CDR3 size: 16 residues. Deletions cut 5 bases from V and 4 bases from J, with 15 bases between. CDR3: CASSLFSGTGANVLTF. The CDR3 nucleotides read TGTGCCAGCAGCCTATTCAGCGGAACCGGGGCCAACGTCCTGACTTTC. The complete variable domain, with remaining parts taken from reference TRBV7-9 and TRBJ2-6, reads DTGVSQNPRHKITKRGQNVTFRCDPISEHNRLYWYRQTLGQGPEFLTYFQNEAQLEKSRLLSDRFSAERPKGSFSTLEIQRTEQGDSAMYLCASSLFSGTGANVLTFGAGSRLTVL.

The V call is TRBV5-4, the J call TRBJ1-1, with 7 bases aligning to TRBD1. V trimming: 2 bases; J trimming: 3 bases; junction bases outside the gene matches: 7. The CDR3 runs to 15 residues. The germline CDR1 and CDR2 sequences are SGHNT and YYREEE (reference sequence). Written as DNA, the CDR3 is TGTGCCAGCAGCTTACCACAGGGGCGGGACACTGAAGCTTTCTTT. Translating it yields CASSLPQGRDTEAFF.

This rearrangement joins TRBV29-1 to TRBJ2-7; D perhaps matches TRBD2 (6 bases). Germline V gives CDR1 SQVTM, CDR2 ANQGSEA. This CDR3 spans 12 amino acids. V lost 4 bases to trimming and J lost 7 bases, with 14 bases between them. CDR3 region: CSVVSQAGEQYF. The CDR3 DNA is TGCAGCGTTGTTTCCCAGGCGGGAGAGCAGTACTTC.